These T cell receptor beta chains were read from a single sample in a study of T cells in Graves' hyperthyroidism and ophthalmopathy. TCRdb ran MiXCR on the multiplex PCR reads and lists one entry per CDR3 protein. Counted here are 250,000 to 300,000 distinct CDR3 sequences, 13% occurring once; the ten biggest clones make up 7.8%. What was sequenced was blood. The receptors stem from a woman in her 30s with Graves' hyperthyroidism that later progressed to Graves' ophthalmopathy. CDR3s include the opening cysteine and the closing phenylalanine or tryptophan. The order of the fields is CDR3 protein, CDR3 DNA, V gene, D gene, clone size, J gene. D genes are given only for firm matches. Clone sizes are given selectively: once, few, many, or a class where the clone is expanded.

CDR3 protein: CASLIAGKQFF
CDR3 DNA: TGTGCCAGTCTTATAGCGGGAAAGCAGTTCTTC
V gene: TRBV6-2/TRBV6-3
D gene: TRBD2
clone size: .
J gene: TRBJ2-1

CDR3 protein: CASQGRNKAYSNQPQHF
CDR3 DNA: TGTGCCAGTCAAGGGCGGAACAAGGCTTATAGCAATCAGCCCCAGCATTTT
V gene: TRBV28
D gene: .
clone size: .
J gene: TRBJ1-5

CDR3 protein: CASSAATTDTADTQYF
CDR3 DNA: TGCGCCAGCAGCGCCGCGACTACTGATACTGCGGATACGCAGTATTTT
V gene: TRBV5-1
D gene: .
clone size: many
J gene: TRBJ2-3

CDR3 protein: CASSYSGGPLYGYTF
CDR3 DNA: TGTGCCAGCAGTTACTCGGGGGGCCCACTCTATGGCTACACCTTC
V gene: TRBV6-5
D gene: .
clone size: many
J gene: TRBJ1-2

CDR3 protein: CASSRLATSSYNEQFF
CDR3 DNA: TGTGCCAGCAGTAGACTAGCTACGAGCTCCTACAATGAGCAGTTCTTC
V gene: TRBV27
D gene: TRBD2
clone size: many
J gene: TRBJ2-1

CDR3 protein: CASRRTWETQYF
CDR3 DNA: TGTGCCAGCAGGCGTACCTGGGAGACCCAGTACTTC
V gene: TRBV28
D gene: .
clone size: many
J gene: TRBJ2-5

CDR3 protein: CASSWAVYEQYF
CDR3 DNA: TGTGCCAGCAGCTGGGCAGTCTACGAGCAGTACTTC
V gene: TRBV7-9
D gene: .
clone size: .
J gene: TRBJ2-7

CDR3 protein: CSASGMYQETQYF
CDR3 DNA: TGCAGTGCTAGCGGGATGTACCAAGAGACCCAGTACTTC
V gene: TRBV20-1
D gene: .
clone size: few
J gene: TRBJ2-5

CDR3 protein: CASSHRDLNTEAFF
CDR3 DNA: TGTGCCAGCAGTCACAGGGACCTGAACACTGAAGCTTTCTTT
V gene: TRBV2
D gene: .
clone size: many
J gene: TRBJ1-1

CDR3 protein: CASSPGPSSYEQYF
CDR3 DNA: TGTGCCAGCAGCCCCGGGCCGAGCTCCTACGAGCAGTACTTC
V gene: TRBV3-1
D gene: .
clone size: many
J gene: TRBJ2-7

CDR3 protein: CSAGADTQYF
CDR3 DNA: TGCAGTGCCGGGGCAGATACGCAGTATTTT
V gene: TRBV20-1
D gene: .
clone size: many
J gene: TRBJ2-3

CDR3 protein: CASSPTSSDTQYF
CDR3 DNA: TGTGCCAGCAGCCCCACTAGCAGTGATACGCAGTATTTT
V gene: TRBV12-3/TRBV12-4
D gene: .
clone size: many
J gene: TRBJ2-3

CDR3 protein: CASSIFFIETNEKLFF
CDR3 DNA: TGTGCCAGTAGTATCTTTTTCATAGAAACTAATGAAAAACTGTTTTTT
V gene: TRBV19
D gene: .
clone size: .
J gene: TRBJ1-4

CDR3 protein: CASSHPGQGYGYTF
CDR3 DNA: TGTGCCAGCAGCCATCCGGGACAGGGATATGGCTACACCTTC
V gene: TRBV3-1
D gene: TRBD1
clone size: .
J gene: TRBJ1-2

CDR3 protein: CASSYHGSSYEQYF
CDR3 DNA: TGTGCCAGCAGTTACCACGGGAGCAGTTACGAGCAGTACTTC
V gene: TRBV6-5
D gene: .
clone size: .
J gene: TRBJ2-7

CDR3 protein: CASSPGAGGRYEQYF
CDR3 DNA: TGTGCCAGCAGCCCGGGAGCGGGCGGGAGGTACGAGCAGTACTTC
V gene: TRBV7-3
D gene: TRBD2
clone size: many
J gene: TRBJ2-7

CDR3 protein: CSARVRGSGPETQYF
CDR3 DNA: TGCAGTGCTAGAGTGCGGGGCAGCGGGCCGGAGACCCAGTACTTC
V gene: TRBV20-1
D gene: .
clone size: many
J gene: TRBJ2-5

CDR3 protein: CASSWQVNTEAFF
CDR3 DNA: TGTGCCAGCAGCTGGCAGGTGAACACTGAAGCTTTCTTT
V gene: TRBV11-3
D gene: .
clone size: many
J gene: TRBJ1-1

CDR3 protein: CASSLNRASSTDTQYF
CDR3 DNA: TGTGCCAGCAGCCTTAATAGGGCTTCTAGCACAGATACGCAGTATTTT
V gene: TRBV28
D gene: .
clone size: .
J gene: TRBJ2-3

CDR3 protein: CASSLHPSLASEQYF
CDR3 DNA: TGTGCCAGCAGCTTACACCCCTCTTTAGCAAGCGAGCAGTACTTC
V gene: TRBV7-3
D gene: .
clone size: many
J gene: TRBJ2-7

CDR3 protein: CASSSGLVAHNEQFF
CDR3 DNA: TGTGCCAGCAGCTCCGGACTAGTCGCGCACAATGAGCAGTTCTTC
V gene: TRBV7-9
D gene: TRBD2
clone size: many
J gene: TRBJ2-1

CDR3 protein: CAWSVGNNSPLHF
CDR3 DNA: TGTGCCTGGAGTGTGGGAAATAATTCACCCCTCCACTTT
V gene: TRBV30
D gene: .
clone size: few
J gene: TRBJ1-6

CDR3 protein: CASSIGTIYEQYF
CDR3 DNA: TGTGCCAGCAGTATAGGTACCATCTACGAGCAGTACTTC
V gene: TRBV27
D gene: .
clone size: .
J gene: TRBJ2-7

CDR3 protein: CASSISGGGETQYF
CDR3 DNA: TGTGCCAGTAGTATATCAGGGGGGGGAGAGACCCAGTACTTC
V gene: TRBV19
D gene: .
clone size: .
J gene: TRBJ2-5

CDR3 protein: CASSSEQDRVNEKLFF
CDR3 DNA: TGTGCCAGCAGCTCAGAACAGGACAGGGTTAATGAAAAACTGTTTTTT
V gene: TRBV7-3
D gene: TRBD1
clone size: .
J gene: TRBJ1-4

CDR3 protein: CSASGTGFFANTGELFF
CDR3 DNA: TGCAGTGCTAGTGGGACAGGGTTTTTCGCGAACACCGGGGAGCTGTTTTTT
V gene: TRBV20-1
D gene: TRBD1
clone size: many
J gene: TRBJ2-2